The present T cell receptor beta chain was sequenced within a study of cytomegalovirus exposure and HLA in healthy donors. Study summary: Of a few hundred genotyped donors, about 81% grouped in the Caucasian-associated ancestry cluster.

Study-level points and caveats: Associated with cytomegalovirus, according to the listing, were 164 TCR beta chains. Being productive about 87% or about 30% of the time was typical of most TCR beta V segments in an earlier analysis. At a 0.05 false discovery rate, a later analysis found 15,000 to 20,000 TCR beta sequences to be associated with HLA alleles.

The CDR3 has 18 amino acids. From germline, CDR1 is SGHRS and CDR2 YFSETQ. V shed 1 base and J 4 bases; nucleotides not matched to a gene: 14. The PCR used 60 Vbeta and 13 Jbeta primers. The table came from immunoSEQ multiplex PCR; TCRdb's copy has only in-frame clones and leaves some out. Among more than 95,000 clones listed, around 81% were seen once. Concerning this clone: Its cognate antigen is unknown.

The TCR originated in a woman aged 25 to 39 in good health and CMV-seronegative. Sequencing input: PBMCs. V usage is TRBV5-1 and J usage is TRBJ2-5, with TRBD2 identical over 9 bases. CDR3 DNA: TGCGCCAGCAGCTTGAGCGGGACTAGCAAGGGAGATGGAGAGACCCAGTACTTC. Its translation is CASSLSGTSKGDGETQYF.